This T cell receptor (beta chain) was profiled in a study of OX40 agonist ivuxolimab in advanced cancers. Study summary: Among those enrolled, mean age was approximately 60 years (range about 23 to 85) and 82.7% were male.

Trimming removed 5 bases at V and 7 bases at J, with 6 bases between. CDR1 LNHDA and CDR2 SQIVND come from the germline V gene (reference sequence). The CDR3 runs 11 residues. Autoimmune disease history or systemic immunosuppression disqualified patients. Sequenced by immunoSEQ multiplex PCR; TCRdb stores in-frame clones only, minus some. The sample has about 17,000 clones; less than 75% are singletons. The source is an adult with an advanced solid tumor such as melanoma, head and neck, liver or kidney cancer. This chain joins TRBV19 and TRBJ2-1, with D unresolved. The sample was CD4+ or CD8+ T cells sorted from blood, taken in a trial of the OX40 agonist ivuxolimab. The CDR3 loop reads CASSDLNEQFF. As DNA, the CDR3 is TGTGCCAGTAGTGACCTAAATGAGCAGTTCTTC.